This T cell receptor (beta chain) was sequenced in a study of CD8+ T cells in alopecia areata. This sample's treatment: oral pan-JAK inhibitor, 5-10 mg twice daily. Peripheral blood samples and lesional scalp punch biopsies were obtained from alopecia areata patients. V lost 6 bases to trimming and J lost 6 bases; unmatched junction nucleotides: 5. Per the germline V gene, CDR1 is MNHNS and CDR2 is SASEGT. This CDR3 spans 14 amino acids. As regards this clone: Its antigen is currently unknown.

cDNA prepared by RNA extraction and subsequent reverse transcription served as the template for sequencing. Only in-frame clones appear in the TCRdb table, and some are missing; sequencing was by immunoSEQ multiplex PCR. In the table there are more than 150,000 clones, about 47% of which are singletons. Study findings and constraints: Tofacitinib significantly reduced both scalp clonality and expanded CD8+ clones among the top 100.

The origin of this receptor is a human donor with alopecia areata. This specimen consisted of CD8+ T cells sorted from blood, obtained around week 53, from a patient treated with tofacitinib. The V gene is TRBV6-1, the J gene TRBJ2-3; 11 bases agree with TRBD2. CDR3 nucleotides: TGTGCCAGCAGGGAACTAGCGGGGGCGGATACGCAGTATTTT. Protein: CASRELAGADTQYF.